Described below is a single TCR beta chain sequence and its context. The antigen is unknown. The data were obtained in a study of shared clonotypes between healthy human individuals. Study information: Donor ages ranged 18 to 49 years: a couple of women, a few men. Study-wide results and caveats: Some naive CD4 clonotypes, roughly 4.8%, turned up in common across a handful of donors. Despite large depth, rarefaction showed incomplete sorted-subset sequencing.

CDR1 is SGHAT and CDR2 is FQNNGV in the germline V gene. CDR3 length equals 15 residues. The V end lost 2 bases, the J end lost 0 bases, and 8 bases lay between the germline ends. Under the authors' procedure: Filtering differed because ImmunoSEQ produced junction-only sequences that carried no quality scores. Assay: immunoSEQ multiplex PCR; the TCRdb copy retains only in-frame clones and omits some. V, J and clone size are taken as reported in that table, and D and trimming were inferred from the DNA itself. This repertoire shows about 2.4 million clones, around nine tenths found once; its top ten account for roughly 0.14%.

The specimen sequenced was naive CD4+ T cells sorted from blood. Stated subset: CD45RA+ positively selected. The gene calls are TRBV11-2 and TRBJ2-1; D gene ambiguous. This clonotype was sampled from a man in his late teens or twenties in good health. The CDR3 coding sequence is TGTGCCAGCAGCTTAAGGGCCCTCTCCTACAATGAGCAGTTCTTC. This encodes CASSLRALSYNEQFF.